This T cell receptor (beta chain) was observed in a study of shared clonotypes between healthy human individuals. Findings and limits, study-wide: The study generally estimated greater richness for naive than memory subsets.

Regarding this clone: The antigen remains unidentified.

The CDR3 loop spans 14 amino acids. Trimming stripped 3 bases from V and 6 bases from J, with 14 bases between. The germline CDR1 and CDR2 sequences are SGDLS and YYNGEE. Terminally differentiated effector memory CD45RA+ cells were excluded from the naive CD8 cells, which were CD45RO-negative and positively selected for CCR7. When replicate PCRs were run on sorted subsets, they used around 0.2 ug DNA, tens of thousands of T cell genomes. Clones were read by immunoSEQ multiplex PCR, and TCRdb kept only the in-frame ones, dropping some. The table lists millions of clones, less than 95% of them singletons.

The rearrangement uses TRBV9 and TRBJ2-3, with a tentative D call TRBD2 (7 bases). Sequencing was done on a sample of naive CD8+ T cells sorted from blood. The source is a man between 18 and 29 years old in good health. CDR3 nucleotides: TGTGCCAGCAGCGGTGTCGGGGGGCTGGATACGCAGTATTTT. This translates into CASSGVGGLDTQYF.